This T cell receptor (beta chain) is from a study of long-term antiretroviral therapy in people with HIV. Whole-study results and caveats: Regardless of time point, clones expanded before ART dominated the repertoire. Whereas controls had wider CDR3 length ranges, HIV repertoires had narrower ones.

The germline V and J ends were trimmed by 0 bases and 0 bases, with 10 bases remaining between them. CDR3 length: 15 amino acids. Germline CDR1 SGDLS, CDR2 YYNGEE. Version v3.0 of the immunoSEQ assay ran at survey level. A per-sample goal of roughly 40,000-55,000 T-cell genomes was targeted by sequencing. The protocol was immunoSEQ multiplex PCR, while the TCRdb copy is restricted to in-frame clones and leaves out a portion. The data show tens of thousands of clones, roughly 95% seen once. On this clone: No antigen is known for it.

Every single participant having HIV got treatment inside the United States. The material sequenced was unsorted PBMCs, taken 3.7 years after starting antiretroviral therapy. The receptor comes from a woman between 50 and 59 years old with HIV. V is TRBV9 and J is TRBJ2-7; no reliable D call. The CDR3 spells CASSVAGTSSYEQYF. For the CDR3, the DNA is TGTGCCAGCAGCGTAGCGGGCACAAGCTCCTACGAGCAGTACTTC.